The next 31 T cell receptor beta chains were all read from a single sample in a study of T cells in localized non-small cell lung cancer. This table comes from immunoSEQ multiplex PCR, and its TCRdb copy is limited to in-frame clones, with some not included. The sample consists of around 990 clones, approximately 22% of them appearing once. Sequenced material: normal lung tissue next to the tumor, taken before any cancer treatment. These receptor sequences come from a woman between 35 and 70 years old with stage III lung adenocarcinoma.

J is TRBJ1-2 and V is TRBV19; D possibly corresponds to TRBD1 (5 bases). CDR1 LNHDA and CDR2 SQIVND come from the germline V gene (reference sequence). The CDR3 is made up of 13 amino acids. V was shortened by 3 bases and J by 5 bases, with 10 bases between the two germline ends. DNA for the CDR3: TGTGCCAGTAGTATCTCCAGGGAATATGGCTACACCTTC. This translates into CASSISREYGYTF.

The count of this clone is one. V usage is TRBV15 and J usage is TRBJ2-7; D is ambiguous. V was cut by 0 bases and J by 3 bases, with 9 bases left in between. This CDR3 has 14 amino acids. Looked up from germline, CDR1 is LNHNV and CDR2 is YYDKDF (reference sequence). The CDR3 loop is CATSREGRIYEQYF. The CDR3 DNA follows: TGTGCCACCAGCAGAGAGGGAAGAATCTACGAGCAGTACTTC.

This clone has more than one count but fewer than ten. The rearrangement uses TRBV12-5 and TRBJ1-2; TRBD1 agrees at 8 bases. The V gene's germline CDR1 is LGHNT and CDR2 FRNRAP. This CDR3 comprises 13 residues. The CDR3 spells CASTMGTGLGYTF. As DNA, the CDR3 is TGTGCCAGCACCATGGGGACAGGCTTGGGCTACACCTTC.

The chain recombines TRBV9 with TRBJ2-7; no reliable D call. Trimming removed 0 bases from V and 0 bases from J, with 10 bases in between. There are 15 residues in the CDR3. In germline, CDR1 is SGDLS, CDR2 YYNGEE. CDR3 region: CASSVAASSSYEQYF. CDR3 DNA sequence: TGTGCCAGCAGCGTAGCAGCATCGAGCTCCTACGAGCAGTACTTC.

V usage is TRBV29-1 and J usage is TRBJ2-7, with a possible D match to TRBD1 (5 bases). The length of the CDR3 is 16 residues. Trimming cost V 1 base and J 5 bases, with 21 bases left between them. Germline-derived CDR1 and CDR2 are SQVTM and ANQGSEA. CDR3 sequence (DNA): TGCAGCGTTGAAGCGGCCTGGGGCCCCATGGGCGACGAGCAGTACTTC. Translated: CSVEAAWGPMGDEQYF.

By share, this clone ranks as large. The CDR3 sequence is CASSIRDGDNQPQHF. In DNA form, the CDR3 reads TGTGCCAGTAGTATCCGGGACGGCGACAATCAGCCCCAGCATTTT. The chain combines TRBV19 with TRBJ1-5; a possible D gene is TRBD1 (5 bases). Germline CDR1 and CDR2: LNHDA and SQIVND (reference sequence). The CDR3 is 15 amino acids. V was shortened by 3 bases and J by 3 bases, with 12 bases between the two germline ends.

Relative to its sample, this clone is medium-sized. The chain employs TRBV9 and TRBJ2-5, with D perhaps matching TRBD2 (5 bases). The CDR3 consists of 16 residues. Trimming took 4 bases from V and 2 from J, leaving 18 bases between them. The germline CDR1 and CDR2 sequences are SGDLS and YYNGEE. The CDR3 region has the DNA TGTGCCAGCAGCCCCCGGGGAATCGGCAGTCAAGAGACCCAGTACTTC. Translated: CASSPRGIGSQETQYF.

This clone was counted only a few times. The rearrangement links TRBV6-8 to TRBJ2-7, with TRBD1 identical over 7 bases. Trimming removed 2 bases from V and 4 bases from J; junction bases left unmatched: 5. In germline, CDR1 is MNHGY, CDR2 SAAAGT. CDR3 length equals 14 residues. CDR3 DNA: TGTGCCAGCAGTTACGACAGGGCGGCGTACGAGCAGTACTTC. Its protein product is CASSYDRAAYEQYF.

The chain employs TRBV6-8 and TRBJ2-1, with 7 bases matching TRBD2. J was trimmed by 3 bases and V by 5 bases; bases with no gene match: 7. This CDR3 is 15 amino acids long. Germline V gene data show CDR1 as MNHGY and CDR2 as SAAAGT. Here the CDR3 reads CASSEGLNNYNEQFF. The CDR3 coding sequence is TGTGCCAGCAGTGAGGGACTAAACAACTACAATGAGCAGTTCTTC.

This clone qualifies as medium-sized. CDR3 DNA sequence: TGTGCCAGCAGCTTAACAGGACCAACTAATGAAAAACTGTTTTTT. This sequence encodes CASSLTGPTNEKLFF. The chain uses TRBV11-3 and TRBJ1-4; possibly TRBD1 for D (5 bases). The germline V gene encodes CDR1 SGHNT and CDR2 YENEEA. V was clipped by 2 bases and J by 0 bases, with 7 bases between them. The CDR3 loop spans 15 amino acids.

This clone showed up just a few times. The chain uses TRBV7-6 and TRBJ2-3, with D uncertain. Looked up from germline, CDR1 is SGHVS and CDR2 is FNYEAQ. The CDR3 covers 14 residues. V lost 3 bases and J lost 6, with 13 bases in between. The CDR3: CASSLSISGDTQYF. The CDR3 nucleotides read TGTGCCAGCAGCTTGTCCATTTCTGGGGATACGCAGTATTTT.

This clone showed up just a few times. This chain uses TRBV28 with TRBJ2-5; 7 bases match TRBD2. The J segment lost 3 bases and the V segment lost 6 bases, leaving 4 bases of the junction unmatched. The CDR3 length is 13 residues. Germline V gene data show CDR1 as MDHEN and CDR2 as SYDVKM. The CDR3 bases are TGTGCCAGCAGCGAGGGAGGGGAAGAGACCCAGTACTTC. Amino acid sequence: CASSEGGEETQYF.

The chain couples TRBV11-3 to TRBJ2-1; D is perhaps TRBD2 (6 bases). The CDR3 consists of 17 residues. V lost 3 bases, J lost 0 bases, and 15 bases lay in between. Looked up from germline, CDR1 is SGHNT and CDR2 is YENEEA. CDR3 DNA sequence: TGTGCCAGCAGCTTGGGAGGAGGTTTAAGCTCCTACAATGAGCAGTTCTTC. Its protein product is CASSLGGGLSSYNEQFF.

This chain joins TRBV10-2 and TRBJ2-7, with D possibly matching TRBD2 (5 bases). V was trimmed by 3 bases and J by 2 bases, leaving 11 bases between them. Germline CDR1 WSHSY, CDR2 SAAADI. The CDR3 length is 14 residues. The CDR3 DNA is TGCGCCAGCAGTGACTCCAGCGGACCCTACGAGCAGTACTTC. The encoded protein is CASSDSSGPYEQYF.

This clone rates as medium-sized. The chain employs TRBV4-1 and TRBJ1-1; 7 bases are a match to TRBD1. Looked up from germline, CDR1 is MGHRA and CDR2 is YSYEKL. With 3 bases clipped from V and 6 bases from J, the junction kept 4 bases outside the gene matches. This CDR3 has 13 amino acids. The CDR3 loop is CASSHAGTAEAFF. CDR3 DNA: TGCGCCAGCAGCCACGCCGGGACAGCTGAAGCTTTCTTT.

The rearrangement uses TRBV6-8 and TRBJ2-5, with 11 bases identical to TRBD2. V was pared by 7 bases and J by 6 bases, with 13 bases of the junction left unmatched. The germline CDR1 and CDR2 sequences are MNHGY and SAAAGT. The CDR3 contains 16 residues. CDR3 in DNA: TGTGCCAGCATAGCGACTAGCGGGGTCGGTCGGAAGACCCAGTACTTC. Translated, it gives CASIATSGVGRKTQYF.

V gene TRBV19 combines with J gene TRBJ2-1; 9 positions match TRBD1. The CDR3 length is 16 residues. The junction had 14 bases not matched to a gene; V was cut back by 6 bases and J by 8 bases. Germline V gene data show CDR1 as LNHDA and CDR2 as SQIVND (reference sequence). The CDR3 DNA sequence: TGTGCCAGTAGGGAATACGCGGGACAGGGATTCGATGAGCAGTTCTTC. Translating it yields CASREYAGQGFDEQFF.

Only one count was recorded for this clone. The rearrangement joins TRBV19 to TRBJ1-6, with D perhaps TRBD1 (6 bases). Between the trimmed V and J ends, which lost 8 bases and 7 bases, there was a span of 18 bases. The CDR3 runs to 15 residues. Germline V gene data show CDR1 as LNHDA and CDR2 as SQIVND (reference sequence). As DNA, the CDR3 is TGTGCCAGTCAGGGCCGAGCAGGGGTAAATTCACCCCTCCACTTT. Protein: CASQGRAGVNSPLHF.

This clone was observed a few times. The CDR3 DNA is TGTGCCAGCAGCCCGACAGGGGACGTTAACTATGGCTACACCTTC. Protein: CASSPTGDVNYGYTF. V is TRBV11-3 and J is TRBJ1-2; 8 bases map to TRBD1. The germline V gene encodes CDR1 SGHNT and CDR2 YENEEA. V dropped 5 bases and J dropped 1; count of bases not matched to a gene: 6. This CDR3 has 15 amino acids.

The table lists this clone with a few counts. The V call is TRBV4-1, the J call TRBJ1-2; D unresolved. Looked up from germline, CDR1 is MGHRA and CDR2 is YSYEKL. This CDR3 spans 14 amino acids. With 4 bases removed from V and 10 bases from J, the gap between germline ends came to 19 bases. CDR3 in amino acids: CASSPQTMAKDYTF. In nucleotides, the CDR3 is TGCGCCAGCAGCCCGCAGACGATGGCTAAGGACTACACCTTC.

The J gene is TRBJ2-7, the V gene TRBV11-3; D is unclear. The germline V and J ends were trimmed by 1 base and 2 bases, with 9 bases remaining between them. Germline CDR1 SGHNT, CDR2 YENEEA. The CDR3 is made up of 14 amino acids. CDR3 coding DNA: TGTGCCAGCAGCTTAGTGGACGGCCCCTACGAGCAGTACTTC. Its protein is CASSLVDGPYEQYF.

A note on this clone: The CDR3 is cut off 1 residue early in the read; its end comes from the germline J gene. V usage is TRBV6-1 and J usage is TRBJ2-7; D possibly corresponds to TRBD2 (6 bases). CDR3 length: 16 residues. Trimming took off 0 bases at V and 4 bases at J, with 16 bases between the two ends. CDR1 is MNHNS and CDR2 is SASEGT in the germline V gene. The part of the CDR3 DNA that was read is TGTGCCAGCAGTGAAGCCTCAACCGCGGGGAGTTACGAGCAGTAC. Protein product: CASSEASTAGSYEQY. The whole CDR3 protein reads CASSEASTAGSYEQYF.

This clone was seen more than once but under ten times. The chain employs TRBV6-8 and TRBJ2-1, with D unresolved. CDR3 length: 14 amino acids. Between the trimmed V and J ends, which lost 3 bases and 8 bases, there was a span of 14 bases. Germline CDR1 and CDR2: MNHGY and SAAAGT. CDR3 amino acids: CASSYPDPTYEQFF. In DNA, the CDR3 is TGTGCCAGCAGTTATCCGGACCCGACTTATGAGCAGTTCTTC.

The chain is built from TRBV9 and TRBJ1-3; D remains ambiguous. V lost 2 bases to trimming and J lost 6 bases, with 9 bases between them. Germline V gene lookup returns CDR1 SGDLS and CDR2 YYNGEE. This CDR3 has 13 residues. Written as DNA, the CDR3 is TGTGCCAGCAGCGTGGAGGGAACAAACACCATATATTTT. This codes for CASSVEGTNTIYF.

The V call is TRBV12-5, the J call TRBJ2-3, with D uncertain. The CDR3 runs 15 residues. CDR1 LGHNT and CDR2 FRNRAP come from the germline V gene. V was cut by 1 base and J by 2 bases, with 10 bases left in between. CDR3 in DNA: TGTGCTAGTGGTTTGGCCTGGGCCTTCACAGATACGCAGTATTTT. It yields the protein CASGLAWAFTDTQYF.

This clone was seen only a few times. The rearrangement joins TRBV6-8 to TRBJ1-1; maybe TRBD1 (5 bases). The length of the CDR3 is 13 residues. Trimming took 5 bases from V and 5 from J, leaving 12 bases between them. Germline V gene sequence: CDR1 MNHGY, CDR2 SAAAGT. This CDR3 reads CASSVSGVTEAFF. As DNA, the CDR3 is TGTGCCAGCAGTGTATCGGGGGTGACTGAAGCTTTCTTT.

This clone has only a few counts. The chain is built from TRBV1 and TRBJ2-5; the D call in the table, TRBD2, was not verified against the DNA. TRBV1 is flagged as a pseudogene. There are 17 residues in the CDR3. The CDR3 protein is CASIIRRGPSALETQYF. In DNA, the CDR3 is TGCGCCAGCATCATCAGAAGGGGACCTAGCGCACTAGAGACCCAGTACTTC.

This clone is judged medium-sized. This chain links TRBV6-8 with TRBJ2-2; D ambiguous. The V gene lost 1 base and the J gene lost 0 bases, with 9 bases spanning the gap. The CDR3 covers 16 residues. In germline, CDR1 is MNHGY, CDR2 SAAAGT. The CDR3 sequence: CASSYYGSPNTGELFF. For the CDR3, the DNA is TGTGCCAGCAGTTACTATGGCAGCCCGAACACCGGGGAGCTGTTTTTT.

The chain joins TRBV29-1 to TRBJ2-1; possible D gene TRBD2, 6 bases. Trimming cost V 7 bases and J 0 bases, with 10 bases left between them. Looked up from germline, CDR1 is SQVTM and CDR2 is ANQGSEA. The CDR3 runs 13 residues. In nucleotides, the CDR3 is TGCAGCGGAGGAGGGGACTCCTACAATGAGCAGTTCTTC. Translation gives CSGGGDSYNEQFF.

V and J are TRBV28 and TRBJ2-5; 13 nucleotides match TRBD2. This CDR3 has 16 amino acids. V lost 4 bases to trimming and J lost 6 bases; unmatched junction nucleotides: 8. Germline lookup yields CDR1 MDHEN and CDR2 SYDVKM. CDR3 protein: CASSSRTSGSLKTQYF. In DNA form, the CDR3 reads TGTGCCAGCAGTTCGAGGACTAGCGGGAGTCTAAAGACCCAGTACTTC.

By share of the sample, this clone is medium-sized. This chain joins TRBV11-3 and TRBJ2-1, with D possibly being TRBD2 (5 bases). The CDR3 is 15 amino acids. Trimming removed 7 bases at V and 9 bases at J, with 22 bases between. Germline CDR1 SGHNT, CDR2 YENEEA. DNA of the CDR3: TGTGCCAGCACCCTGCGGGTCTTGGGAGTCGGTGAGCAGTTCTTC. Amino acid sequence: CASTLRVLGVGEQFF.